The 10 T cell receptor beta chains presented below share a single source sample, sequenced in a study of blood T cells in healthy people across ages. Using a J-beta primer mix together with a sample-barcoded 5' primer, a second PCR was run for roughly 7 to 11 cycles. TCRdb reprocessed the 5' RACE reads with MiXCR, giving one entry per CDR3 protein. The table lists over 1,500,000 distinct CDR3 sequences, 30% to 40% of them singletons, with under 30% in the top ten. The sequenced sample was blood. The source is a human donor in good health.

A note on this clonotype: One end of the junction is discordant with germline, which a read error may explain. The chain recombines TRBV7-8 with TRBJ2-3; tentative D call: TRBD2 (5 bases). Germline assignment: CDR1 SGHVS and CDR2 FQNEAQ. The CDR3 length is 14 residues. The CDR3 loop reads CAGSLESRADTQYF. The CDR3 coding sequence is TGTGCCGGCAGCTTAGAATCGAGGGCAGATACGCAGTATTTT. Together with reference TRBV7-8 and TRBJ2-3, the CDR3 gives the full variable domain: GAGVSQSPRYKVAKRGQDVALRCDPISGHVSLFWYQQALGQGPEFLTYFQNEAQLDKSGLPSDRFFAERPEGSVSTLKIQRTQQEDSAVYLCAGSLESRADTQYFGPGTRLTVL.

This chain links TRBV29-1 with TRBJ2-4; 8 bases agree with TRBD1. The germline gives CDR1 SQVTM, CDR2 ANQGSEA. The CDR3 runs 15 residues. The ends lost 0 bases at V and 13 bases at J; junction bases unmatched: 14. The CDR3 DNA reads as TGCAGCGTTGAAGACCGGACAGGGTCCTACAATGAGCAGTACTTC. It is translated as CSVEDRTGSYNEQYF.

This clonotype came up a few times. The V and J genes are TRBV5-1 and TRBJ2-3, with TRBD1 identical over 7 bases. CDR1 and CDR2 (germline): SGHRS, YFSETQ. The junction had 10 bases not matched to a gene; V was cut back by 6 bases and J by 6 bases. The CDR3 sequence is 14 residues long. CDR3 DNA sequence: TGCGCCAGCAAGATAGGGGACAGTAGGGATACGCAGTATTTT. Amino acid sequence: CASKIGDSRDTQYF. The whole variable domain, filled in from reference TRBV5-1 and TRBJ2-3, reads KAGVTQTPRYLIKTRGQQVTLSCSPISGHRSVSWYQQTPGQGLQFLFEYFSETQRNKGNFPGRFSGRQFSNSRSEMNVSTLELGDSALYLCASKIGDSRDTQYFGPGTRLTVL.

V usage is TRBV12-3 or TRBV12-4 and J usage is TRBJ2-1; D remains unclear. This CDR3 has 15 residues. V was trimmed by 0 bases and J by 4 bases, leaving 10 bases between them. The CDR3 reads CASSLARLMYNEQFF. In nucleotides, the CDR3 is TGTGCCAGCAGTTTAGCGCGGCTAATGTACAATGAGCAGTTCTTC.

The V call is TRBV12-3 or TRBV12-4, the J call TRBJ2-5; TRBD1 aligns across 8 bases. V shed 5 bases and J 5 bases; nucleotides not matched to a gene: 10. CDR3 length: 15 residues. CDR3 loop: CASSPLGQVSETQYF. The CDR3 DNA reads TGTGCCAGCAGTCCCCTGGGACAGGTGTCGGAGACCCAGTACTTC.

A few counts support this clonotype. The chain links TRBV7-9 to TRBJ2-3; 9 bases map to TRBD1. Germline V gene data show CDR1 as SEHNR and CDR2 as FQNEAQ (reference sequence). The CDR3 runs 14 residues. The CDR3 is CATDRGASTDTQYF. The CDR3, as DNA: TGTGCAACCGACAGGGGGGCTAGCACAGATACGCAGTATTTT.

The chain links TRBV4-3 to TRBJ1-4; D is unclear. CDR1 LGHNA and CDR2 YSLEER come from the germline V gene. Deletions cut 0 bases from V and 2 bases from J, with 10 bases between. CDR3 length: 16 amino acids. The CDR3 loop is CASSQDRTVTNEKLFF. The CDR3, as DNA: TGCGCCAGCAGCCAAGATCGTACGGTGACTAATGAAAAACTGTTTTTT.

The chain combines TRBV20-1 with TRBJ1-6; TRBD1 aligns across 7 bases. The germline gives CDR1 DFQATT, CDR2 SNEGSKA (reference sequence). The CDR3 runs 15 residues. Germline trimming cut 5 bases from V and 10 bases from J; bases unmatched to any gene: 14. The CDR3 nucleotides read TGCAGTGCTGATACTATTGGACAGGCGTCATCACCCCTCCACTTT. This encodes CSADTIGQASSPLHF.

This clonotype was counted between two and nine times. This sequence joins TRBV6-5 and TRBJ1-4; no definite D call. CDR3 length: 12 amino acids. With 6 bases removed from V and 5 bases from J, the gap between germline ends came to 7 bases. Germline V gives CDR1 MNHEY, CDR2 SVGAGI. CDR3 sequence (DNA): TGTGCCAGCAGCCCCGACAATGAAAAACTGTTTTTT. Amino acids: CASSPDNEKLFF.

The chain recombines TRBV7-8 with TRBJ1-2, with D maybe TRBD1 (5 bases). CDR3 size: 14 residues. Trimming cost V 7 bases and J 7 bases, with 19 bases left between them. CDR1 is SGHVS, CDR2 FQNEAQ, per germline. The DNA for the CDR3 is TGTGCCAGCACCATACAGGACTTGCTTTCTGGCTACACCTTC. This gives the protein CASTIQDLLSGYTF.